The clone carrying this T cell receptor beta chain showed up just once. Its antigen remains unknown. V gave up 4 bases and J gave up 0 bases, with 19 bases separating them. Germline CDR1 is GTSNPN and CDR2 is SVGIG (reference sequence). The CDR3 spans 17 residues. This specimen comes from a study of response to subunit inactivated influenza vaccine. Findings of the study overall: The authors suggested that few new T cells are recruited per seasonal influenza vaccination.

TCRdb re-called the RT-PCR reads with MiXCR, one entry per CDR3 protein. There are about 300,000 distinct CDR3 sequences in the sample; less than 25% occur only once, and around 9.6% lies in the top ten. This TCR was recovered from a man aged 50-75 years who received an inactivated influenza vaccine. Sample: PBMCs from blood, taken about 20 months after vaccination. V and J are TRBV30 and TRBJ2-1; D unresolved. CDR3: CAWTPITIRRSYNEQFF. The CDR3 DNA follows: TGTGCCTGGACTCCGATAACCATCAGGCGCTCCTACAATGAGCAGTTCTTC. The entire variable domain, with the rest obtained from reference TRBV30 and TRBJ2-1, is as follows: SQTIHQWPATLVQPVGSPLSLECTVEGTSNPNLYWYRQAAGRGLQLLFYSVGIGQISSEVPQNLSASRPQDRQFILSSKKLLLSDSGFYLCAWTPITIRRSYNEQFFGPGTRLTVL.